Below, 9 T cell receptor beta chains from the same sample are listed, as sequenced in a study of regulatory T cells in long-lasting Graves disease (dated by TCRdb to 2020 to 2022). The library was generated by multiplex PCR. TCRdb records Illumina HiSeq 4000 as the sequencer. iRepertoire HTBI primers and Arm-PCR amplification of CDR3 regions were used to construct TCR beta libraries. The raw public reads went through TCRdb reprocessing: fastp at Q25, MiXCR clone calling, in-frame beta chains kept. Merged by CDR3 protein, the rows form single entries marked with the most common genes and DNA. This sample gives a few hundred thousand distinct CDR3 sequences in total; around 15% of them show up just once. Of the sample, 20% is held by the ten largest clones. The sample's time point label is to be understood as: newly diagnosed GD, antithyroid drugs for less than 3 months. For both TCR sequencing and RNA sequencing, RNA was extracted from PBMCs using TRIzol.

A further study also used this sample, focusing on T cells in Graves' hyperthyroidism and ophthalmopathy.

The specimen comprised peripheral blood mononuclear cells (PBMCs), sampled at new diagnosis, from a patient treated with antithyroid drugs. The receptors come from a woman under 30 with Graves disease. Donor details come from another sample of the same person, matched by shared clones.

The chain links TRBV30 to TRBJ1-3; no clear D gene. Looked up from germline, CDR1 is GTSNPN and CDR2 is SVGIG (reference sequence). The CDR3 extends over 16 amino acids. The V and J ends lost 0 bases and 0 bases respectively, with 12 bases between them. CDR3 DNA sequence: TGTGCCTGGAGTGTGAAAGGAACTGTCTCTGGAAACACCATATATTTT. It translates to CAWSVKGTVSGNTIYF.

Many counts were recorded for this clonotype. The chain combines TRBV13 with TRBJ2-7; D is unresolved. V lost 0 bases to trimming and J lost 1 base, with 13 bases between them. Germline loops: CDR1 PRHDT, CDR2 FYEKMQ (reference sequence). The CDR3 is 16 amino acids. Here the CDR3 reads CASSLGRHIRSYEQYF. CDR3 sequence (DNA): TGTGCCAGCAGCTTAGGCCGTCACATTAGGTCCTACGAGCAGTACTTC.

There are many counts of this clonotype. This chain joins TRBV2 and TRBJ1-1; tentatively, D is TRBD1 (6 bases). V dropped 6 bases and J dropped 1 base, with 12 bases sitting between them. The CDR3 spans 14 residues. Germline-derived CDR1 and CDR2 are SNHLY and FYNNEI. In DNA form, the CDR3 reads TGTGCCAGCAGGATAGGACAGTCGAACACTGAAGCTTTCTTT. Protein product: CASRIGQSNTEAFF.

This clonotype was observed many times. The V and J genes are TRBV3-1 and TRBJ2-1; 8 bases are a match to TRBD2. Trimming took 8 bases from V and 10 from J; bases not matched to a gene: 13. This CDR3 has 14 amino acids. Per the germline V gene, CDR1 is LGHDT and CDR2 is YNNKEL (reference sequence). CDR3 DNA sequence: TGTGCCAGCGGGCGGGGGGTCCCGGGGAGCGAGCAGTTCTTC. This codes for CASGRGVPGSEQFF.

This clonotype was seen ten or more times. J is TRBJ2-1 and V is TRBV11-3, with 9 bases fitting TRBD2. The CDR3 contains 16 residues. Germline trimming cut 0 bases from V and 7 bases from J; bases unmatched to any gene: 7. Germline V gene lookup returns CDR1 SGHNT and CDR2 YENEEA. CDR3 region: CASSLEAGGPDNEQFF. The CDR3 DNA sequence: TGTGCCAGCAGCTTAGAGGCGGGAGGGCCGGATAATGAGCAGTTCTTC.

This clonotype appeared many times. At one of its ends the junction is not consistent with the germline gene, which may arise from a read error. The CDR3 spells CASSLERVETQYF. CDR3 coding DNA: TGTGCTAGCAGCTTAGAAAGGGTGGAGACCCAGTACTTC. V and J are TRBV7-7 and TRBJ2-5; D ambiguous. Per the germline V gene, CDR1 is SSHAT and CDR2 is FNYEAQ (reference sequence). The CDR3 runs 13 residues.

The rearrangement links TRBV28 to TRBJ1-1; 8 bases are a match to TRBD1. This CDR3 has 14 amino acids. CDR1 is MDHEN, CDR2 SYDVKM, per germline. The trim removed 1 base at V and 5 bases at J, leaving 3 bases unmatched. The CDR3 sequence is CASSLSRTGTEAFF. The CDR3 region has the DNA TGTGCCAGCAGTTTATCCAGGACAGGGACTGAAGCTTTCTTT.

The rearrangement joins TRBV20-1 to TRBJ1-6; TRBD1 is a possible D gene (5 bases). In germline, CDR1 is DFQATT, CDR2 SNEGSKA (reference sequence). CDR3 size: 11 residues. Trimming stripped 6 bases from V and 9 bases from J, with 9 bases between. Written as DNA, the CDR3 is TGCAGTGCAACAGGTGGTTCACCCCTCCACTTT. Protein product: CSATGGSPLHF.

CDR3 DNA sequence: TGCAGTGCTAGTTACCGGGGGAAGGAGTGGGGAAACACCATATATTTT. This gives the protein CSASYRGKEWGNTIYF. The rearrangement joins TRBV20-1 to TRBJ1-3; D might be TRBD1 (5 bases). Germline V CDR1 and CDR2: DFQATT, SNEGSKA (reference sequence). This CDR3 comprises 16 residues. V gave up 3 bases and J gave up 4 bases, with 19 bases separating them.